The text below deals with one T cell receptor (beta chain). Only in-frame clones appear in the TCRdb table, and some are missing; sequencing was by immunoSEQ multiplex PCR. The sample consists of some 2 million clones, about 95% of them appearing once. The data were obtained in a study of shared clonotypes between healthy human individuals. The wider study: Two women and a few men aged 18 to 49 made up the donors.

In the naive CD8 group, cells lacked CD45RO and were positively selected for CCR7, so terminally differentiated effector memory CD45RA+ cells were left out. Healthy adults negative for HIV, lacking recent acute infections or vaccinations, served as donors. This receptor was identified in a man younger than 35 in good health. Sequencing was performed on naive CD8+ T cells sorted from blood.

CDR3 coding DNA: TGTGCCAGCAGGGGCCAGGGGAATCAGCCCCAGCATTTT. Amino acid sequence: CASRGQGNQPQHF. The chain is built from TRBV6-1 and TRBJ1-5; possibly TRBD1 for D (6 bases). V shed 6 bases and J shed 4 bases, with 10 bases lying between them. The CDR3 contains 13 residues. The germline V gene has CDR1 MNHNS and CDR2 SASEGT.